These T cell receptor beta chains were read from a single sample in a study of vaccination effects on CD4 cells after COVID-19. The data were produced by immunoSEQ multiplex PCR, yet TCRdb's version contains in-frame clones alone and is incomplete. The table lists about 70,000 clones, 65% to 75% of them singletons. These receptors' targets are unknown. The sample consisted of CD4+ T cells from PBMCs cultured with HIV peptides, taken before COVID-19 vaccination. These receptors came from a human donor who had a prior SARS-CoV-2 infection. The CDR3 runs from the conserved cysteine through the conserved F or W. The D gene is left open where the match is weak. Where a row states a size, it is once, few, many or the class of an expanded clone; other rows omit it.

d_call,j_call,v_call,clone_size,cdr3_nt,cdr3_aa
TRBD1,TRBJ1-2,TRBV15,few,TGTGCCACCAGCAGAAATTGGGTACAGGGGGGGACTTCCTATGGCTACACCTTC,CATSRNWVQGGTSYGYTF
NA,TRBJ2-3,TRBV21-1,NA,TGTGCCAGCAGCTCCCCGGACAGGGCGAGCACAGATACGCAGTATTTT,CASSSPDRASTDTQYF
NA,TRBJ2-3,TRBV4-3,NA,TGCGCCAGCAGCCAAGATATCACAGATACGCAGTATTTT,CASSQDITDTQYF
TRBD1,TRBJ2-1,TRBV7-8,NA,TGTGCCAGCAGCTTAGCAGGGGACAGGGGAGGTTATGGGCAGTTCTTC,CASSLAGDRGGYGQFF
NA,TRBJ1-5,TRBV19,NA,TGTGCCAGTAGTATATCAGGGAGCAATCAGCCCCAGCATTTT,CASSISGSNQPQHF
NA,TRBJ2-2,TRBV3-1/TRBV3-2,NA,TGTGCCAGCAGCCAAGATGTGCCTAGCGATCCCGGGGAGCTGTTTTTT,CASSQDVPSDPGELFF
NA,TRBJ2-2,TRBV12-3/TRBV12-4,NA,TGTGCCAGCAGTTTTTTTACCGGGGAGCTGTTTTTT,CASSFFTGELFF
TRBD1,TRBJ1-4,TRBV4-2,few,TGTGCCAGCAGCGATCAAGCCGGGACAGGAGGTGAAAAACTGTTTTTT,CASSDQAGTGGEKLFF
NA,TRBJ2-3,TRBV7-9,once,TGTGCCAGCTTAGGCAGTCCCACAGATACGCAGTATTTT,CASLGSPTDTQYF
TRBD2,TRBJ2-3,TRBV4-2,NA,TGTGCCAGCAGCCCGGGACTAGCGGGCTCCACGCAGTATTTT,CASSPGLAGSTQYF
NA,TRBJ2-5,TRBV7-3,few,TGTGCCAGCAGCTTAACGGGACAAGGAGAGACCCAGTACTTC,CASSLTGQGETQYF
TRBD1,TRBJ1-1,TRBV3-1/TRBV3-2,NA,TGTGCCAGCAGCTTAAGGGACAGAGAGGCTGAAGCTTTCTTT,CASSLRDREAEAFF
NA,TRBJ2-3,TRBV19,NA,TGTGCCAGTAGGTTGGGGGGGGCGGGCACAGATACGCAGTATTTT,CASRLGGAGTDTQYF
TRBD1,TRBJ2-2,TRBV7-6,NA,TGTGCCAGCAGCTTAGTAGGGGGACAGGGAAACACCGGGGAGCTGTTTTTT,CASSLVGGQGNTGELFF
TRBD2,TRBJ2-1,TRBV7-2,NA,TGTGCCAGCAGCTTAGCGTGGACTAGCGGGGAGCAGTTCTTC,CASSLAWTSGEQFF
NA,TRBJ2-5,TRBV20-1,NA,TGCAGTGCTAGTCCCCTGCGCGGCAGGGGGGGGCTCCAAGAGACCCAGTACTTC,CSASPLRGRGGLQETQYF